The T cell receptor beta chain under discussion was sequenced for a study of cytomegalovirus exposure and HLA in healthy donors (dated by TCRdb to about 2017). Regarding the complete study: An earlier analysis of 587 of the donors reported about 280 Gb of sequence data and around 110 million unique TCR beta sequences obtained from 150 million to 200 million T cells. An early release covering roughly 600 HLA-typed donors comprised roughly 300 gigabases of sequencing data and around 80 million unique TCR sequences. An earlier analysis of more than 450 of the donors used high-throughput TCR beta sequencing to judge whether each TCR beta V gene segment behaved as functional or pseudogenic. A separate validation cohort of 90 to 150 different subjects was used in addition to the approximately 700-subject first cohort. The T cell repertoires of around 670 subjects were profiled by immunosequencing and related to cytomegalovirus serostatus. Rather than drawing on any new phenotypic data, the later analysis identified candidate immune exposures from TCR beta sequences and the way those sequences occurred across donors. The study combined high-throughput TCR immunosequencing, statistical association of individual TCRs with disease status, and machine learning to predict cytomegalovirus infection status. The study aimed to test whether cataloging public T cell receptors could reveal signatures of past pathogen exposure. The number of donors typed differed by locus, with about 629-640 for A, B, C, DRB1 and DQB1, more than 500 for DQA1, nearly 610 for DPA1, and around 430 for DPB1. To study patterns of TCR occurrence, a later analysis re-analyzed previously published TCR beta repertoires from 600 to 750 donors and added high-resolution HLA genotyping. A later genetic analysis used genome-wide SNP genotypes for about 65% of the roughly 670 donors, treating that subset as a discovery cohort. Every repertoire in the discovery cohort had been generated on one and the same sequencing platform. Donor age, sex, ethnicity and CMV serostatus were compiled together with the repertoire data. HLA typing included class I and class II loci at four-digit resolution. Among the roughly 400 genotyped donors, 81% belonged to the genetic ancestry cluster associated with self-reported Caucasian donors. Among roughly 400 genotyped donors of the cohort, an average of approximately 230,000 unique TCR beta nucleotide sequences were sequenced per donor, roughly 18% of them non-productive. About five DR-DQ haplotypes were handled as single units for association and clustering because linkage in the cohort was strong.

Libraries were made using the immunoSEQ multiplex PCR assay. For the multiplex PCR, a mixture combining 60 forward primers for TCR Vbeta segments and 13 reverse primers for TCR Jbeta segments was used. The CDR3 region of rearranged TCR beta genes was amplified from genomic DNA by a multiplex PCR assay. On the Illumina HiSeq System, the amplified TCR beta libraries were sequenced as 87-base-pair reads. In the authors' own workflow: A later analysis counted some 80 million unique TCR beta chains across the 666 repertoires, and roughly 11 million of these chains were shared by at least two donors. Raw reads were error-corrected and collapsed into unique sequences by a nearest-neighbor algorithm in which closely related sequences were merged to remove PCR and sequencing errors. V, D and J gene segments were assigned by aligning CDR3 sequences to IMGT reference sequences. For a sequence to be retained, a match of at least six nucleotides to both a V gene segment and a J gene segment was required. Rearrangements were called productive when the CDR3 lacked stop codons and stayed in frame with V and J; all others were non-productive. Following IMGT convention, CDR3 was defined as the stretch from the second conserved V-encoded cysteine up to the conserved J-encoded phenylalanine. In an earlier analysis of around 600 of the donors, sequences lacking an unambiguous match to a single V gene segment were excluded. An earlier analysis of 587 of the donors called V segments functional above 56.7% productive rearrangements and segregating when the between-donor standard deviation exceeded 5%. A statistical classification framework was developed to diagnose cytomegalovirus status using the catalog of TCR beta chain sequences. In a later analysis, TCR nucleotide sequences were compared against IMGT/GENE-DB human TR gene sequences so that V and J genes could be assigned. In a later analysis, CDR3 sequences and most-parsimonious VDJ recombination scenarios were assigned using the TCRdist pipeline. A later analysis defined each TCR beta chain by its CDR3 amino acid sequence plus V-gene family, and excluded reads lacking a unique V-gene family. As a way to deal with suspected cross-contamination and a sequencing artifact, a later analysis dropped hundreds of nucleotide sequences that were highly shared and had low generation probability. In a later analysis, a clonal expansion index was calculated for each public chain from normalized within-repertoire ranks of inferred template counts. In a later analysis, generation probabilities were computed with a VDJ recombination model fitted to out-of-frame rearrangements, and the resulting probabilities were checked against IGoR. In a later analysis, hypergeometric tests were used to score TCR-TCR, TCR-HLA and TCR-CMV co-occurrence, with a repertoire-size bias correction applied to TCR pairs. A later analysis estimated false discovery rates by permuting HLA or CMV assignments 20 times. In a later analysis, co-occurring TCRs were grouped using DBSCAN, and TCRdist sequence similarity was added for clustering within HLA-allele-positive subsets. For co-occurrence clustering, repertoires with fewer than 30,000 or more than 120,000 public chains were excluded, along with a handful of repertoires with anomalous nucleotide sharing. TCRdb mirrors the immuneACCESS table, restricted to in-frame sequences. Some clones are absent from its copies; in checked studies, under half trace to an unresolved V gene, and the reason for the others is unknown. V, J and clone size are those of that table, while D and trimming were read from the DNA. The sample table contains tens of thousands of clones; only one count was recorded for around 66% of them. The ten top clones hold approximately 5% of the sample.

The cohort was made up of approximately 700 healthy bone marrow donors. All cohort members were sampled while nominally healthy, although unrecorded immune exposures were likely present. The donor was CMV seropositive and was included in the group of 250 to 350 seropositive cohort members. Each donor provided a peripheral blood sample, and peripheral blood mononuclear cells were used for TCR beta sequencing. The Qiagen DNeasy Blood Extraction Kit was used to extract genomic DNA from the blood cell samples. What the authors observed across the whole study: An earlier analysis of around 540 of the donors showed that most TCR beta V segments appeared in productive rearrangements either about 87% or about 30% of the time, which broadly matched IMGT annotations. Specific HLA alleles were associated with 15,000 to 20,000 TCR beta sequences at a false discovery rate of 0.05 in a later analysis. In a later analysis, several top co-occurrence clusters were reported to appear linked to parvovirus B19, influenza, CMV and Epstein-Barr virus. Presence/absence analyses assumed roughly uniform sequencing depth across donors, an assumption that may not hold. The classifier was reported to diagnose cytomegalovirus status with high specificity and sensitivity in both the original cohort and the validation cohort. In a later analysis, HLA-associated TCR beta chains showed more clonal expansion and lower generation probabilities than non-associated chains that were equally common. A further reported finding was that TCR beta sequences accurately predicted the HLA-A and HLA-B alleles for most subjects in the first cohort. The study gave a list of over 150 TCR beta chains associated with cytomegalovirus. A cluster of highly shared sequence variants was judged likely to represent a technical artifact of the sequencing pipeline. The authors suggested that the approach could potentially be extended to other disease states and immunological phenotypes. Some IMGT-functional V segments, including TRBV6-2 and TRBV6-3, could not be told apart with the 87-base-pair reads, so those segments were excluded. In vitro tests confirmed that a few of the cytomegalovirus-associated TCR beta chains recognize cytomegalovirus antigens. For the cohort, immune exposure information was limited to CMV serostatus. In a later analysis, TCR association rates were found to vary across HLA loci, with the most associated TCRs seen for DRB1 alleles and the fewest for HLA-C alleles. An association between a missense DCLRE1C variant and V-gene and J-gene trimming of TCR beta chains was found in a later genetic analysis and replicated in an independent cohort. HLA typing was unavailable for some donors at each locus, so association tests used only the typed subset. Across donors, most TCR sequences were observed very rarely, whereas some public TCRs were present in many individuals. In a later analysis, most CMV-associated TCR beta chains were found to appear HLA-restricted, with HLA associations seemingly driven largely by CMV exposure. Assigning TCR associations to individual alleles was difficult when HLA alleles, especially DR and DQ, strongly co-occurred. The earlier analysis of almost 600 of the donors excluded 15 to 20 rarely observed V segments, including chromosome 9 orphons, because counts were too low. Compared with the roughly 700-donor mean, donors in an Asian-associated ancestry cluster had fewer N-insertions in productive TCRs, according to a later genetic analysis. Only TCR beta chains were sequenced in this cohort, and the absence of alpha or paired-chain data limited detectable features. Correlated functional status among segregating V segments might be attributable to linkage disequilibrium, but an unknown experimental factor could not be ruled out.

With respect to this clone: What this receptor recognizes is not known. Base qualities are not recorded, but no much larger clone differs from it by a single base.

Trimming at the junction amounts to 0 bases on V and 9 bases on J, and the germline ends lie 22 bases apart. The CDR3 sequence holds 17 residues, the cysteine and phenylalanine included. The sequence is cut down to CDR3 DNA, 51 bases in frame from base 1. The germline V gene yields SGHRS for CDR1 and YFSETQ for CDR2. Sequences were obtained from PBMCs. The origin of this receptor is a man in his 60s in good health and CMV-seropositive. Recombination linked TRBV5-1 to TRBJ2-1, with TRBD2 tentatively as D gene (6 bases match). CDR3 region: CASSLDPGLRMVGEQFF. The nucleotide sequence is given as TGCGCCAGCAGCTTGGACCCGGGACTTCGAATGGTTGGTGAGCAGTTCTTC.